The following is a T cell receptor (beta chain) sequence with its context. Its antigen is as yet unknown. The CDR3 length is 19 residues. 60 Vbeta and 13 Jbeta primers were used in PCR. The data were produced by immunoSEQ multiplex PCR, yet TCRdb's version contains in-frame clones alone and is incomplete. The sample holds about 200,000 clones, about 80% seen once. This sample is drawn from a study of cytomegalovirus exposure and HLA in healthy donors. Whole-study context: Among roughly 190 million T cells, an earlier analysis found around 100 million unique TCR beta sequences.

Findings and caveats of the study: Cytomegalovirus-associated TCR beta chains were listed, numbering 150 to 200. According to an earlier analysis, most TCR beta V segments yielded productive rearrangements about 90% or about 30% of the time. V segments that were indistinguishable, TRBV6-2 and TRBV6-3 among them, were omitted from analysis.

Sequenced input: PBMCs. The genes are TRBV1 and TRBJ2-2; the listed D gene, TRBD1, was not tested against the DNA. TRBV1 represents a pseudogene. The clonotype comes from a man aged 25 to 45 in good health and CMV-seronegative. The CDR3 coding sequence is TGCACCAGCAGCCGTCGTTTGCTGGGGCAGAGTCAGAGCACCGGGGAGCTGTTTTTT. Amino acids: CTSSRRLLGQSQSTGELFF.